The present T cell receptor beta chain was sequenced within a study of shared clonotypes between healthy human individuals. Study findings and constraints: The donor pool, a small one, limited the genetic and exposure-history diversity represented.

The germline CDR1 and CDR2 sequences are MNHEY and SVGAGI. This CDR3 region has 13 residues. The ends were cut back, 5 bases at V and 6 bases at J, with 11 bases in the middle. As regards this clone: The target antigen is unknown.

Healthy adults negative for HIV, lacking recent acute infections or vaccinations, served as donors. Template for every sorted-subset replicate PCR totaled approximately 200 ng DNA, about 30,000 T cell genomes. Profiled with immunoSEQ multiplex PCR; TCRdb holds only in-frame clones, not every one. The sample carries about 95,000 clones, less than 80% recorded once. The sequenced sample was memory CD8+ T cells sorted from blood. Subset reported: CD45RO+ cells pooled with CCR7-negative TemRA cells. The receptor comes from a man younger than 40 in good health. The chain employs TRBV6-5 and TRBJ1-5; TRBD1 is a possible D gene (5 bases). The CDR3 spells CASSQGEGQPQHF. As DNA, the CDR3 is TGTGCCAGCAGTCAGGGTGAGGGTCAGCCCCAGCATTTT.